These T cell receptor beta chains were read from a single sample in a study of CD8 T cells in ankylosing spondylitis. TCRdb called the 5' RACE reads again in MiXCR, with one record for every CDR3 protein. The profile shows approximately 290,000 distinct CDR3 sequences, around 21% of them singletons. The sequencing input was blood, either unsorted or a sorted T cell fraction (not recorded which). Receptors originate from a female donor with ankylosing spondylitis or in good health (not recorded which). The CDR3 runs from the conserved cysteine through the conserved F or W. The D gene is left open where the match is weak. Clone size is stated in some rows and not others, as once, few, many or a class when expanded.

cdr3_nt: TGTGCCATCAGGAATTCCGGGACTAGCGGGAGCAGGGATGAGCAGTTCTTC
cdr3_aa: CAIRNSGTSGSRDEQFF
d_call: TRBD2
clone_size: NA
v_call: TRBV10-3
j_call: TRBJ2-1

cdr3_nt: TGCAGTGCTCCTAGCGGGATGGGAGAGACCCAGTACTTC
cdr3_aa: CSAPSGMGETQYF
d_call: TRBD2
clone_size: few
v_call: TRBV20-1
j_call: TRBJ2-5

cdr3_nt: TGCAGTGCTAGTCTCAGCGGGAACGTTCGAGAGCAGTACTTC
cdr3_aa: CSASLSGNVREQYF
d_call: TRBD2
clone_size: few
v_call: TRBV20-1
j_call: TRBJ2-7

cdr3_nt: TGTGCCACCCAAGACAGAGCGGGTGTCTACGAGCAGTACTTC
cdr3_aa: CATQDRAGVYEQYF
d_call: NA
clone_size: many
v_call: TRBV10-3
j_call: TRBJ2-7

cdr3_nt: TGTGCCAGCAGTACCCCGACCCTACTGGGCGAGCAGTACTTC
cdr3_aa: CASSTPTLLGEQYF
d_call: NA
clone_size: NA
v_call: TRBV12-3/TRBV12-4
j_call: TRBJ2-7

cdr3_nt: TGTGCCAGCAGCTTTGGCCGGGTAAATGAGCAGTTCTTC
cdr3_aa: CASSFGRVNEQFF
d_call: NA
clone_size: NA
v_call: TRBV7-2
j_call: TRBJ2-1

cdr3_nt: TGTGCCAGCAGCTTATGGGGACAGCGATTCTTC
cdr3_aa: CASSLWGQRFF
d_call: TRBD1
clone_size: NA
v_call: TRBV7-9
j_call: TRBJ2-1

cdr3_nt: TGTGCCAGCAGTTTTCGGTATTACAATGAGCAGTTCTTC
cdr3_aa: CASSFRYYNEQFF
d_call: NA
clone_size: many
v_call: TRBV6-5
j_call: TRBJ2-1

cdr3_nt: TGTGCCAGCAGCAACGGGGTCGGAGAGACCCAGTACTTC
cdr3_aa: CASSNGVGETQYF
d_call: NA
clone_size: few
v_call: TRBV12-3/TRBV12-4
j_call: TRBJ2-5

cdr3_nt: TGTGCCAGCAGCCTTTTCCGGGGAGACAGTCAAGAGACCCAGTACTTC
cdr3_aa: CASSLFRGDSQETQYF
d_call: NA
clone_size: few
v_call: TRBV9
j_call: TRBJ2-5

cdr3_nt: TGTGCCAGCAGTGGAGATCGCGGTAGTGTCTACGAGCAGTACTTC
cdr3_aa: CASSGDRGSVYEQYF
d_call: NA
clone_size: NA
v_call: TRBV2
j_call: TRBJ2-7

cdr3_nt: TGTGCCAGCAGTCCCGAACGTCAGTCGGGGACCCAGTACTTC
cdr3_aa: CASSPERQSGTQYF
d_call: NA
clone_size: NA
v_call: TRBV12-3/TRBV12-4
j_call: TRBJ2-5

cdr3_nt: TGCAGTGCTAGAGAGCTAGCGGGAGTTAATGAGCAGTTCTTC
cdr3_aa: CSARELAGVNEQFF
d_call: TRBD2
clone_size: few
v_call: TRBV20-1
j_call: TRBJ2-1

cdr3_nt: TGCAGCGGGTCAGGGGGCGAGCAGTACTTC
cdr3_aa: CSGSGGEQYF
d_call: TRBD1
clone_size: many
v_call: TRBV29-1
j_call: TRBJ2-7

cdr3_nt: TGTGCCAGCAGTTACTCCAGGGTTGAGTGGGTTAACTATGGCTACACCTTC
cdr3_aa: CASSYSRVEWVNYGYTF
d_call: NA
clone_size: once
v_call: TRBV6-5
j_call: TRBJ1-2

cdr3_nt: TGTGCCATCGGAGAGCGGAGGAGCTCCTACAATGAGCAGTTCTTC
cdr3_aa: CAIGERRSSYNEQFF
d_call: NA
clone_size: few
v_call: TRBV10-3
j_call: TRBJ2-1

cdr3_nt: TGTGCCAGCAGGTCGTTTGGCGGGATGGGCAATGAGCAGTTCTTC
cdr3_aa: CASRSFGGMGNEQFF
d_call: NA
clone_size: few
v_call: TRBV6-2/TRBV6-3
j_call: TRBJ2-1

cdr3_nt: TGCAGTGCCAGGGACTCCTCCTACGAGCAGTACTTC
cdr3_aa: CSARDSSYEQYF
d_call: NA
clone_size: NA
v_call: TRBV20-1
j_call: TRBJ2-7

cdr3_nt: TGTGCCACCAGTGATTTCGGGCGGAACCAAGAGACCCAGTACTTC
cdr3_aa: CATSDFGRNQETQYF
d_call: NA
clone_size: few
v_call: TRBV24-1
j_call: TRBJ2-5

cdr3_nt: TGTGCCAGCAGGGGACCGCCCGGGTACGAGCAGTACTTC
cdr3_aa: CASRGPPGYEQYF
d_call: NA
clone_size: many
v_call: TRBV12-3/TRBV12-4
j_call: TRBJ2-7

cdr3_nt: TGCGCCAGCAGCTTGAGACAGGGGGATGGCGAGCAGTACTTC
cdr3_aa: CASSLRQGDGEQYF
d_call: TRBD1
clone_size: NA
v_call: TRBV5-1
j_call: TRBJ2-7

cdr3_nt: TGTGCCAGCAGCCCGAGGACTAGCGGGAGGGCAGGAAGGTACGAGCAGTACTTC
cdr3_aa: CASSPRTSGRAGRYEQYF
d_call: TRBD2
clone_size: few
v_call: TRBV7-8
j_call: TRBJ2-7

cdr3_nt: TGCGCCAGCAGCCAAGCGGAAGGGGTTTCACCCCTCCACTTT
cdr3_aa: CASSQAEGVSPLHF
d_call: NA
clone_size: NA
v_call: TRBV4-3
j_call: TRBJ1-6

cdr3_nt: TGTGCCAGCACCCTGGGGGGCGGGATGGGCTCCTACAATGAGCAGTTCTTC
cdr3_aa: CASTLGGGMGSYNEQFF
d_call: NA
clone_size: few
v_call: TRBV12-3/TRBV12-4
j_call: TRBJ2-1

cdr3_nt: TGCAGTGCTAGTGCATGGGGGCCGGCTGGCTACACCTTC
cdr3_aa: CSASAWGPAGYTF
d_call: NA
clone_size: many
v_call: TRBV20-1
j_call: TRBJ1-2

cdr3_nt: TGTGCCAGCAGCCGATACGGGGAGACGAGAACAGATACGCAGTATTTT
cdr3_aa: CASSRYGETRTDTQYF
d_call: NA
clone_size: few
v_call: TRBV7-9
j_call: TRBJ2-3

cdr3_nt: TGTGCCACGCGACAGGGAGCTAACTATGGCTACACCTTC
cdr3_aa: CATRQGANYGYTF
d_call: TRBD1
clone_size: NA
v_call: TRBV6-1
j_call: TRBJ1-2

cdr3_nt: TGTGCCAGCAGCACAATCTTAGGTGCTAGCTCCTACAATGAGCAGTTCTTC
cdr3_aa: CASSTILGASSYNEQFF
d_call: NA
clone_size: few
v_call: TRBV11-2
j_call: TRBJ2-1

cdr3_nt: TGCAGTGCCGGAATGGGACCGGGGAGCGAGCAGTACTTC
cdr3_aa: CSAGMGPGSEQYF
d_call: NA
clone_size: many
v_call: TRBV20-1
j_call: TRBJ2-7

cdr3_nt: TGTGCCAGCAGCTTGCGCCACAGGGGGCCAAACGAGCAGTACTTC
cdr3_aa: CASSLRHRGPNEQYF
d_call: TRBD1
clone_size: NA
v_call: TRBV12-3/TRBV12-4
j_call: TRBJ2-7

cdr3_nt: TGCAGTGCTAGAGATCTTGGTAGGGATACAGATACGCAGTATTTT
cdr3_aa: CSARDLGRDTDTQYF
d_call: NA
clone_size: few
v_call: TRBV20-1
j_call: TRBJ2-3

cdr3_nt: TGTGCCATCGGATCCCCCAGCACAGATACGCAGTATTTT
cdr3_aa: CAIGSPSTDTQYF
d_call: NA
clone_size: NA
v_call: TRBV28
j_call: TRBJ2-3

cdr3_nt: TGTGCCAGCCGGGACAGGGAGGCGGTGGAAGCTTTCTTT
cdr3_aa: CASRDREAVEAFF
d_call: TRBD1
clone_size: NA
v_call: TRBV10-3
j_call: TRBJ1-1

cdr3_nt: TGTGCCAGCAGTTTAGGGGTAAATTCCTATGGCTACACCTTC
cdr3_aa: CASSLGVNSYGYTF
d_call: NA
clone_size: NA
v_call: TRBV6-5
j_call: TRBJ1-2

cdr3_nt: TGTGCCAGCAGCTACACCTGGGAGACAGGAAACTATGGCTACACCTTC
cdr3_aa: CASSYTWETGNYGYTF
d_call: NA
clone_size: few
v_call: TRBV7-2
j_call: TRBJ1-2

cdr3_nt: TGCGCCAGCAGCTTGGTGGCTAGCGGAAATACGGAGACCCAGTACTTC
cdr3_aa: CASSLVASGNTETQYF
d_call: TRBD2
clone_size: NA
v_call: TRBV5-1
j_call: TRBJ2-5

cdr3_nt: TGTGCCAGCAAACTAGCGGGAGGGCGGGATACGCAGTATTTT
cdr3_aa: CASKLAGGRDTQYF
d_call: TRBD2
clone_size: few
v_call: TRBV5-4
j_call: TRBJ2-3

cdr3_nt: TGTGCCAGCATTGGTGCGGCCGGTCCTCGGGGGACGCAGTATTTT
cdr3_aa: CASIGAAGPRGTQYF
d_call: NA
clone_size: NA
v_call: TRBV6-1
j_call: TRBJ2-3

cdr3_nt: TGTGCCAGCAGCTTGATAGCGGGATTTAGCAATGAGCAGTTCTTC
cdr3_aa: CASSLIAGFSNEQFF
d_call: TRBD2
clone_size: few
v_call: TRBV5-6
j_call: TRBJ2-1

cdr3_nt: TGCGCCAGCAGCTTAAGGGTTGGGATCACAGATACGCAGTATTTT
cdr3_aa: CASSLRVGITDTQYF
d_call: NA
clone_size: NA
v_call: TRBV5-1
j_call: TRBJ2-3

cdr3_nt: TGTGCCAGCAGAATGACAGGAACGAACACCGGGGAGCTGTTTTTT
cdr3_aa: CASRMTGTNTGELFF
d_call: NA
clone_size: NA
v_call: TRBV6-1
j_call: TRBJ2-2

cdr3_nt: TGTGCCAGCAGTTTGTCTAGCGGGAGTCCCGGGGAGCTGTTTTTT
cdr3_aa: CASSLSSGSPGELFF
d_call: TRBD2
clone_size: many
v_call: TRBV12-3/TRBV12-4
j_call: TRBJ2-2

cdr3_nt: TGCAGTGCCGAACCCGGGACAGGGGAAGAGACCCAGTACTTC
cdr3_aa: CSAEPGTGEETQYF
d_call: TRBD1
clone_size: NA
v_call: TRBV20-1
j_call: TRBJ2-5

cdr3_nt: TGTGCCAGCAACGGACTGACAGGGGTGGGGTCAGATACGCAGTATTTT
cdr3_aa: CASNGLTGVGSDTQYF
d_call: TRBD1
clone_size: few
v_call: TRBV27
j_call: TRBJ2-3

cdr3_nt: TGCAGTGCTAGAGTTCTCCTAGGGGCAGATACGCAGTATTTT
cdr3_aa: CSARVLLGADTQYF
d_call: NA
clone_size: NA
v_call: TRBV20-1
j_call: TRBJ2-3

cdr3_nt: TGTGCCAGCAGCCCTCCAATCGGCGGGGGGAACACCGGGGAGCTGTTTTTT
cdr3_aa: CASSPPIGGGNTGELFF
d_call: TRBD2
clone_size: NA
v_call: TRBV12-3/TRBV12-4
j_call: TRBJ2-2

cdr3_nt: TGTGCCAGCAGCCAAGTGGCGGTCTCGGACAATGAGCAGTTCTTC
cdr3_aa: CASSQVAVSDNEQFF
d_call: NA
clone_size: NA
v_call: TRBV7-8
j_call: TRBJ2-1

cdr3_nt: TGCAGCGTGGGTAGCGGGAGTACCGGGGAGCTGTTTTTT
cdr3_aa: CSVGSGSTGELFF
d_call: TRBD2
clone_size: many
v_call: TRBV29-1
j_call: TRBJ2-2

cdr3_nt: TGCAGTGCTAGCGGACTCGTAAACTACGAGCAGTACTTC
cdr3_aa: CSASGLVNYEQYF
d_call: NA
clone_size: few
v_call: TRBV20-1
j_call: TRBJ2-7

cdr3_nt: TGCAGCGTTGGGGAGAACACTGAAGCTTTCTTT
cdr3_aa: CSVGENTEAFF
d_call: NA
clone_size: many
v_call: TRBV29-1
j_call: TRBJ1-1

cdr3_nt: TGCAGTGCTAGCAGACAGGGCTTTTATGGCTACACCTTC
cdr3_aa: CSASRQGFYGYTF
d_call: TRBD1
clone_size: many
v_call: TRBV20-1
j_call: TRBJ1-2

cdr3_nt: TGTGCCAGCAGCCCCCGGACAGGGGGCACAGATACGCAGTATTTT
cdr3_aa: CASSPRTGGTDTQYF
d_call: TRBD1
clone_size: many
v_call: TRBV11-1
j_call: TRBJ2-3

cdr3_nt: TGTGCCACCAGCAGAGCCTCACGGGGAGGCGAGCAGTACTTC
cdr3_aa: CATSRASRGGEQYF
d_call: NA
clone_size: NA
v_call: TRBV15
j_call: TRBJ2-7